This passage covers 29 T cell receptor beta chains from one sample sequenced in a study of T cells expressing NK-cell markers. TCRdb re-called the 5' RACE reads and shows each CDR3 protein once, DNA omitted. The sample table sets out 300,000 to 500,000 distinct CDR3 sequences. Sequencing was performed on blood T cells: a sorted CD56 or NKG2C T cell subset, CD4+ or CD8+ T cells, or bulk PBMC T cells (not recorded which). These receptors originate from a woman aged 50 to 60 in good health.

The CDR3 loop reads CASSYSAGPLGEQFF. The chain employs TRBV6-5 and TRBJ2-1; TCRdb names TRBD2, which stays unverified in the absence of DNA. The CDR3 has 15 amino acids. Germline CDR1 and CDR2: MNHEY and SVGAGI.

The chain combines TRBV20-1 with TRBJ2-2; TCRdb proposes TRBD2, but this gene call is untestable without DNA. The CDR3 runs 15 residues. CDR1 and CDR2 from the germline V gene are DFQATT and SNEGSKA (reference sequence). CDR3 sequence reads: CSARASGHHTGELFF.

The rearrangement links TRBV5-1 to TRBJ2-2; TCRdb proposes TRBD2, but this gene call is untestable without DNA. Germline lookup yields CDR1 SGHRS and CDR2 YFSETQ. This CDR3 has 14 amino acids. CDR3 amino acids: CASRTGLAGGELFF. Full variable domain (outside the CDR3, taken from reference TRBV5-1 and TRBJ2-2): KAGVTQTPRYLIKTRGQQVTLSCSPISGHRSVSWYQQTPGQGLQFLFEYFSETQRNKGNFPGRFSGRQFSNSRSEMNVSTLELGDSALYLCASRTGLAGGELFFGEGSRLTVL.

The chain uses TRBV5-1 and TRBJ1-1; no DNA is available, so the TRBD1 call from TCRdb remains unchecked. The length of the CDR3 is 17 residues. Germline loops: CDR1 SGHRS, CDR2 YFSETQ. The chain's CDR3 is CASRGGKVNPMNTEAFF.

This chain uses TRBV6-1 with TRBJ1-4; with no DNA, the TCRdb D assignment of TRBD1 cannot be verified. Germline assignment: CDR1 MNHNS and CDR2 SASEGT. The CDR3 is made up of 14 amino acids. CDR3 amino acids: CASSGPGGNEKLFF.

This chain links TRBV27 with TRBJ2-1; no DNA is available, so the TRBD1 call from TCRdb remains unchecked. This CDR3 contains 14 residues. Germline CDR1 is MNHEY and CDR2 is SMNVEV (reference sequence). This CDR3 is CASSFAGNYNEQFF.

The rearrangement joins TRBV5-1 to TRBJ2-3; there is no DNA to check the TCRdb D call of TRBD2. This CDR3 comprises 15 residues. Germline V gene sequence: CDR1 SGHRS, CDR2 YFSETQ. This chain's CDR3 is CASSPGLVSTDTQYF.

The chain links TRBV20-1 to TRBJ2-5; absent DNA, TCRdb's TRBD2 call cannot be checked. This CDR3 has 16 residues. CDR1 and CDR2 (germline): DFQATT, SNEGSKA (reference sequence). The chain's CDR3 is CSARGGGRAPPETQYF.

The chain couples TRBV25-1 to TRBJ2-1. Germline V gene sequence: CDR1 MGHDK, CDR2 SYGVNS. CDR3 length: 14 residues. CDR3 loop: CASRGGSSYNEQFF.

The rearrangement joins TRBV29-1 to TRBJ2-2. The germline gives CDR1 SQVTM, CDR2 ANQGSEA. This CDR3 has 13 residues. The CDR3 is CSVHTGWAGELFF.

The CDR3 here is CASQGGTEAFF. The chain has TRBV6-5 and TRBJ1-1. CDR3 length: 11 residues. The germline gives CDR1 MNHEY, CDR2 SVGAGI.

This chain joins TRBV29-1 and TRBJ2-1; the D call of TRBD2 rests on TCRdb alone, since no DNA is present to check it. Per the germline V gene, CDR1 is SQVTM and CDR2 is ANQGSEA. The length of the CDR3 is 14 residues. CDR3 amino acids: CSVEPAANYNEQFF.

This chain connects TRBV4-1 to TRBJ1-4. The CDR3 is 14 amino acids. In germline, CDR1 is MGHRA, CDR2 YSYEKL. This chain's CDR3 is CASTHRGGDEKLFF.

CDR3 protein: CASSLTAGQFF. This sequence joins TRBV12-3 or TRBV12-4 and TRBJ2-1; checking the TCRdb D call of TRBD1 is not possible without DNA. The CDR3 sequence is 11 residues long.

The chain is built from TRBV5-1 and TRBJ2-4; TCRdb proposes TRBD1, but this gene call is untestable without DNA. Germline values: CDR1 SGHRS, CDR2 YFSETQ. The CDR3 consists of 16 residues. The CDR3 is CASSLPGSQSKNIQYF.

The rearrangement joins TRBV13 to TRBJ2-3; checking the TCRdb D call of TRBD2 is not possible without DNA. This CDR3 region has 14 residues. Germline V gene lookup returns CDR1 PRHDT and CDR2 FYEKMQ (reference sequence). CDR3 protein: CASRLAGAPDTQYF.

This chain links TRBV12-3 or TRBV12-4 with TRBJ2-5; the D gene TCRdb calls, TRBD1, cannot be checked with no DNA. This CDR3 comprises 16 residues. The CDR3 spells CASSSRQGARVETQYF.

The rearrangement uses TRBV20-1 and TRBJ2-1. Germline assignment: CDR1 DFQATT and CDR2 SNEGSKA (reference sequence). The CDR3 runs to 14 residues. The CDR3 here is CSAADILTYNEQFF.

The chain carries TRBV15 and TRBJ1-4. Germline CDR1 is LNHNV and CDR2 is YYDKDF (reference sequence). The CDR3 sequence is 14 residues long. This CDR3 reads CATSRTTANEKLFF.

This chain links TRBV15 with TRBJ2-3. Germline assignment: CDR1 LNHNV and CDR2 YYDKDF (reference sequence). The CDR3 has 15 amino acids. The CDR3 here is CATSRGDVWEDTQYF.

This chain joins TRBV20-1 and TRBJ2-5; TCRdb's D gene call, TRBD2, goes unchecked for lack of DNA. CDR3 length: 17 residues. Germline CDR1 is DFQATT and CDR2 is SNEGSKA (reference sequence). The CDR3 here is CSAPPGLAGGFQETQYF.

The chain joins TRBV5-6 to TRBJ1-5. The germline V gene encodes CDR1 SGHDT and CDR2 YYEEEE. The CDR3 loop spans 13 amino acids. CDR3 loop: CASSSWGNQPQHF.

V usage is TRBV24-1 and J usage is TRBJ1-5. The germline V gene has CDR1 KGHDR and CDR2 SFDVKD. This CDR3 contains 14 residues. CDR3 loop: CATSDWATVQPQHF.

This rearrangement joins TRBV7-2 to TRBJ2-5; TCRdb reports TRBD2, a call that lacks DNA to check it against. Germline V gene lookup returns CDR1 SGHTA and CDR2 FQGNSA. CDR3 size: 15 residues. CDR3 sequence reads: CASSSLAGLLETQYF.

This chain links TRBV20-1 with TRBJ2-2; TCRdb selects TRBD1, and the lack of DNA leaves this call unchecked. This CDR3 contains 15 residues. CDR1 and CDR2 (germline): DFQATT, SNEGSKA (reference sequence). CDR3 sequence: CTKVGETANTGELFF.

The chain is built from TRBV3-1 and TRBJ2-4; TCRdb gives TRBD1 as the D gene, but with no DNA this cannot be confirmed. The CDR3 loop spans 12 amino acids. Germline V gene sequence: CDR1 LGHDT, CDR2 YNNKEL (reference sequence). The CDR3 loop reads CASSQTGVIQYF. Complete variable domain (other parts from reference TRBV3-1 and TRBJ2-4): DTAVSQTPKYLVTQMGNDKSIKCEQNLGHDTMYWYKQDSKKFLKIMFSYNNKELIINETVPNRFSPKSPDKAHLNLHINSLELGDSAVYFCASSQTGVIQYFGAGTRLSVL.

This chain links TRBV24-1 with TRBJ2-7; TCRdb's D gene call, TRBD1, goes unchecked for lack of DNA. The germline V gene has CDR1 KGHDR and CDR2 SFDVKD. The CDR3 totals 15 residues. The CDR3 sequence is CATSGRGQGSYEQYF.

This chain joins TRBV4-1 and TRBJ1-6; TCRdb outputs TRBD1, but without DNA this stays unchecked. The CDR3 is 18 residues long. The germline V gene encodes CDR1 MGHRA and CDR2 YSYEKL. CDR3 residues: CASSQDDRGSSYNSPLHF.

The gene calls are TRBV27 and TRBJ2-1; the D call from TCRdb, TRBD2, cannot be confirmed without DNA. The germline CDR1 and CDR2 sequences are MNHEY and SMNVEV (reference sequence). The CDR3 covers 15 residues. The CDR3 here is CASSRLAGGTNEQFF.